This note documents a single TCR beta chain sequence. What it binds is unknown. The sample originates from a study of beta chain features in type 1 diabetes. The investigators reverse transcribed all of the isolated RNA, so they sequenced expressed TCRB transcripts. Sequencing used immunoSEQ multiplex PCR; TCRdb keeps in-frame clones, though not all of them. Of 95,000 to 150,000 clones in the sample, less than 20% are singletons; the top ten hold under 2.5%. General study results and limits: cDNA sequencing could over-represent cells with high TCR expression. Researchers reported that naive, central memory and Treg TCRB repertoires appeared more similar in patients than in healthy donors. Significant though moderate, a shortening of TCRB CDR3s appeared in all four CD4+ subsets of Type 1 diabetes patients.

The CDR3 is 16 amino acids. The ends were cut back, 2 bases at V and 1 base at J, with 12 bases in the middle. Germline CDR1 SNHLY, CDR2 FYNNEI. The sequencing input was central memory CD4+ T cells from blood. The chain combines TRBV2 with TRBJ1-5; perhaps TRBD1 as D (6 bases). The receptor was derived from a man aged 25 to 40 with type 1 diabetes. CDR3 protein: CASSEFDRRSNQPQHF. CDR3 nucleotide sequence: TGTGCCAGCAGTGAATTCGACAGGCGAAGCAATCAGCCCCAGCATTTT. The variable domain in full, with the rest retrieved from reference TRBV2 and TRBJ1-5, is EPEVTQTPSHQVTQMGQEVILRCVPISNHLYFYWYRQILGQKVEFLVSFYNNEISEKSEIFDDQFSVERPDGSNFTLKIRSTKLEDSAMYFCASSEFDRRSNQPQHFGDGTRLSIL.